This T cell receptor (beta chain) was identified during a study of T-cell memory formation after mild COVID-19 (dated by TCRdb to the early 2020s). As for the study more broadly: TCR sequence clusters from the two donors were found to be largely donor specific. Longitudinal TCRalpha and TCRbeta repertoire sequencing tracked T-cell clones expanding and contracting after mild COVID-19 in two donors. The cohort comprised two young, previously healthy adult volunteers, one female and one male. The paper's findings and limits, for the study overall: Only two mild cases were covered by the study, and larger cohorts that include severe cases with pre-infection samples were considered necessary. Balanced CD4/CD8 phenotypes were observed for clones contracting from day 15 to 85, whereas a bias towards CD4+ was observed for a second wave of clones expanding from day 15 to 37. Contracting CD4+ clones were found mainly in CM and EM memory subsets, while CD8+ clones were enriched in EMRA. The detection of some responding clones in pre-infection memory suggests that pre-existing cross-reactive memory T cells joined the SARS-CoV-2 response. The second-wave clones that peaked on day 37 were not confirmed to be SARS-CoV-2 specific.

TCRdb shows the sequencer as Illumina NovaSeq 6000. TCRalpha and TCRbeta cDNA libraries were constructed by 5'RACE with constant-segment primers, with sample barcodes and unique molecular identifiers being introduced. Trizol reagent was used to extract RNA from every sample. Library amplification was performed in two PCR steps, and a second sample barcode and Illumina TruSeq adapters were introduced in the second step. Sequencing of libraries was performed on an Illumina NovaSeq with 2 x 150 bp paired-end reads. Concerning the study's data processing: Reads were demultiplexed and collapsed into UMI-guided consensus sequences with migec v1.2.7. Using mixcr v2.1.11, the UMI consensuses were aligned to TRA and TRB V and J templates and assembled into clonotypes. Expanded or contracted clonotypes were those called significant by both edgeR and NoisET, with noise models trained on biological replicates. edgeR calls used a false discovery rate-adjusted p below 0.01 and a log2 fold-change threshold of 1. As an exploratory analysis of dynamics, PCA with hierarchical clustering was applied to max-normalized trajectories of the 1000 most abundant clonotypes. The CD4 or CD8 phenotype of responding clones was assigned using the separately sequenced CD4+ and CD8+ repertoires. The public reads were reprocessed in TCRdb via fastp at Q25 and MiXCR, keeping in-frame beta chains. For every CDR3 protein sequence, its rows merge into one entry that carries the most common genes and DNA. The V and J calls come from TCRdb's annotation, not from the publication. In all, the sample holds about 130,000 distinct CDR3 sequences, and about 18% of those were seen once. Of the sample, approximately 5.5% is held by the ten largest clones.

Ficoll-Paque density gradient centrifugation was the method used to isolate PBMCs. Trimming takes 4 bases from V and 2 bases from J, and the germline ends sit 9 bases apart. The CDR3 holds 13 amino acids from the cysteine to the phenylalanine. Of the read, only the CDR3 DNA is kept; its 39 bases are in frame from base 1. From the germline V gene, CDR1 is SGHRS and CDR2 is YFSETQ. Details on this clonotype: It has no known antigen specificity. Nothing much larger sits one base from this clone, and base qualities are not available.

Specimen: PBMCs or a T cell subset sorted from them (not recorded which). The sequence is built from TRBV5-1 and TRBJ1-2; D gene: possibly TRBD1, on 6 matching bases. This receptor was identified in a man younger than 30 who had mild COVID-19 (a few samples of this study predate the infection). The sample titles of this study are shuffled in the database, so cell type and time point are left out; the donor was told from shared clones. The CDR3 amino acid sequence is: CASSGTGNYGYTF. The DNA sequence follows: TGCGCCAGCAGCGGAACAGGGAACTATGGCTACACCTTC.